These 10 T cell receptor beta chains originate from one sample sequenced in a study of blood T cells in healthy people across ages. The use of a sample-barcoded 5' primer and a J-beta primer mix characterized a second PCR of roughly 6 to 11 cycles. MiXCR was run by TCRdb on the 5' RACE reads, yielding one entry per CDR3 protein. Seen here are around 1,900,000 distinct CDR3 sequences, about 39% observed once, and the top ten hold 23%. The sequencing input was blood. All receptors derive from a human donor in good health.

The genes are TRBV6-7 and TRBJ1-1; weak D call: TRBD1 (5 bases). TRBV6-7 is identified as an open reading frame with a role that is uncertain. V lost 4 bases and J 5 bases, leaving 20 bases between the germline ends. CDR3 length: 16 amino acids. CDR3 nucleotides: TGTGCCAGCAGTTCCACGACAGTTCCCTCTAAGACTGAAGCTTTCTTT. Protein: CASSSTTVPSKTEAFF.

This rearrangement joins TRBV4-3 to TRBJ1-2, with D maybe TRBD1 (5 bases). The CDR3 has 16 residues. From germline, CDR1 is LGHNA and CDR2 YSLEER. The V end lost 4 bases, the J end lost 0 bases, and 15 bases lay between the germline ends. CDR3 nucleotide sequence: TGCGCCAGCAGCCGAGGGACCGGGACGGCTAACTATGGCTACACCTTC. Protein: CASSRGTGTANYGYTF.

J is TRBJ2-7 and V is TRBV29-1; 8 bases fit TRBD1. The germline V gene has CDR1 SQVTM and CDR2 ANQGSEA. CDR3 length: 12 residues. The J segment lost 6 bases and the V segment lost 6 bases, leaving 7 bases of the junction unmatched. The CDR3 nucleotides are TGCAGCGTGTGGACAGGGAAGGGCGAGCAGTACTTC. This gives the protein CSVWTGKGEQYF.

The chain carries TRBV9 and TRBJ2-3; possibly TRBD1 or TRBD2 for D (5 bases each). Germline V gene data show CDR1 as SGDLS and CDR2 as YYNGEE. Trimming pared 3 bases from V and 8 bases from J, leaving 31 bases between. This CDR3 region has 19 residues. This chain's CDR3 is CASSDRNESGAPGTGTQYF. CDR3 in DNA: TGTGCCAGCAGCGACCGCAACGAATCAGGAGCCCCTGGGACGGGTACGCAGTATTTT.

The genes are TRBV15 and TRBJ1-6; D is unclear. Trimming stripped 6 bases from V and 5 bases from J, with 5 bases between. Germline lookup yields CDR1 LNHNV and CDR2 YYDKDF (reference sequence). The CDR3 covers 12 residues. DNA for the CDR3: TGTGCCACCAGTCTCGATAATTCACCCCTCCACTTT. As protein: CATSLDNSPLHF. Full variable domain (rest looked up from reference TRBV15 and TRBJ1-6): DAMVIQNPRYQVTQFGKPVTLSCSQTLNHNVMYWYQQKSSQAPKLLFHYYDKDFNNEADTPDNFQSRRPNTSFCFLDIRSPGLGDTAMYLCATSLDNSPLHFGNGTRLTVT.

This chain joins TRBV20-1 and TRBJ2-3, with D unresolved. This CDR3 contains 12 residues. Trimming left V 3 bases short and J 4 bases short, with 8 bases between. Germline V gives CDR1 DFQATT, CDR2 SNEGSKA (reference sequence). CDR3 in amino acids: CSASLSADTQYF. The CDR3 DNA follows: TGCAGTGCTAGTCTATCCGCAGATACGCAGTATTTT.

The rearrangement links TRBV4-1 to TRBJ1-1; a possible D gene is TRBD1 (6 bases). This CDR3 is built from 13 residues. The V gene lost 4 bases and the J gene lost 13 bases, with 19 bases spanning the gap. Per germline, CDR1 MGHRA and CDR2 YSYEKL. The CDR3 loop is CASSPPDSLEGFF. The CDR3 region has the DNA TGCGCCAGCAGCCCACCGGACAGCCTGGAGGGTTTCTTT.

The V gene is TRBV20-1, the J gene TRBJ2-5, with 10 nucleotides matching TRBD2. In germline, CDR1 is DFQATT, CDR2 SNEGSKA (reference sequence). This CDR3 region has 15 residues. The J segment lost 4 bases and the V segment lost 2 bases, leaving 7 bases of the junction unmatched. Here the CDR3 reads CSARNPSGGIETQYF. The CDR3 coding sequence is TGCAGTGCTAGAAACCCTAGCGGGGGTATAGAGACCCAGTACTTC.

This clonotype was found many times. The rearrangement joins TRBV20-1 to TRBJ2-3; possible D gene TRBD2, 6 bases. Germline values: CDR1 DFQATT, CDR2 SNEGSKA (reference sequence). The ends were cut back, 5 bases at V and 0 bases at J, with 39 bases in the middle. This CDR3 is built from 23 residues. The CDR3 sequence: CSAPFQGGSLAAHQISSTDTQYF. The CDR3 region has the DNA TGCAGTGCTCCCTTTCAGGGCGGAAGTTTAGCGGCCCACCAAATATCTAGCACAGATACGCAGTATTTT.

This sequence joins TRBV28 and TRBJ2-7; D not certain. CDR3 length equals 13 residues. Looked up from germline, CDR1 is MDHEN and CDR2 is SYDVKM. V lost 1 base and J lost 5, with 9 bases in between. CDR3 nucleotide sequence: TGTGCCAGCAGTTTATTGCAGTCCCACGAGCAGTACTTC. This sequence encodes CASSLLQSHEQYF. The entire variable domain, with the rest obtained from reference TRBV28 and TRBJ2-7, is as follows: DVKVTQSSRYLVKRTGEKVFLECVQDMDHENMFWYRQDPGLGLRLIYFSYDVKMKEKGDIPEGYSVSREKKERFSLILESASTNQTSMYLCASSLLQSHEQYFGPGTRLTVT.